The T cell receptor (beta chain) described here comes from a study of control samples from healthy donors and cancer patients. CDR1 and CDR2 from the germline V gene are MNHNY and SVGAGI (reference sequence). The CDR3 contains 15 residues. The V gene end was trimmed by 6 bases and the J gene end by 0 bases; junction bases not matched to a gene: 5. Assay used: immunoSEQ multiplex PCR; TCRdb lists only in-frame clones, some missing. The sample lists 25,000 to 35,000 clones, about 86% occurring once. This clone was seen a handful of times. The chain recombines TRBV6-6 with TRBJ1-3, with TRBD1 matching 7 bases. The source material was PBMCs. This clonotype originated in a woman aged 40 to 49 with lung cancer. This CDR3 is CASSLQGVSGNTIYF. Written as DNA, the CDR3 is TGTGCCAGCAGCCTCCAGGGGGTCTCTGGAAACACCATATATTTT.